This T cell receptor (beta chain) was profiled in a study of CD8 T cells in Susac syndrome. Germline-derived CDR1 and CDR2 are DFQATT and SNEGSKA (reference sequence). The CDR3 has 17 amino acids. Losses at the gene ends were 0 bases for V and 2 bases for J; bases not matched to a gene: 6. RNA was extracted with the RNeasy kit, and a quantity of about 0.45 to 1 ug was reverse transcribed using random hexamers. TCRdb called the immunoSEQ multiplex PCR reads again in MiXCR, with one record for every CDR3 protein. The table lists 150,000 to 200,000 distinct CDR3 sequences, approximately 93% of them singletons. The individuals used as controls were healthy donors who had been matched for both age and sex. FACS was used to enrich TEMRA cells, whereas the CD8+ and CD4+ T cells were obtained by negative isolation.

The sequenced sample consisted of CD4+ T cells from PBMCs. The source is a human donor in good health. The chain joins TRBV20-1 to TRBJ2-3, with TRBD2 matching over 12 bases. CDR3 nucleotides: TGCAGTGCTAGAGATCCCCGGACTAGCGGGGCCACAGATACGCAGTATTTT. Residues: CSARDPRTSGATDTQYF.